The T cell receptor beta chain described here comes from a study of PD-1 blockade in classical Hodgkin lymphoma. This clone has just one count. Its antigen is undetermined. Germline V lookup: CDR1 SGHVS, CDR2 FNYEAQ. Trimming took off 2 bases at V and 3 bases at J, with 17 bases between the two ends. The CDR3 length is 16 residues. Study-level points and caveats: It was reported that newly diagnosed patients had less baseline TCR diversity than healthy donors. By cycle point C4D1, TCR diversity had risen significantly in CD4+ cells (but not CD8+ cells). Why the repertoires differ is still unclear, perhaps disease activity or prior therapy.

TCRdb keeps only in-frame clones here, not all; method: immunoSEQ multiplex PCR. Seen here are roughly 13,000 clones, 75% to 95% observed once, and the top ten hold more than 9%. The patients all showed relapse after autologous stem cell transplantation, while their brentuximab vedotin exposure varied. The material sequenced was peripheral blood mononuclear cells (PBMCs), taken at baseline. The chain couples TRBV7-6 to TRBJ2-7; possible D gene TRBD2, 5 bases. This TCR was recovered from a human donor with classical Hodgkin lymphoma. The CDR3 here is CASSLKSGVGVYEQYF. In DNA, the CDR3 is TGTGCCAGCAGCTTAAAATCCGGGGTTGGGGTCTACGAGCAGTACTTC.